The present T cell receptor beta chain was sequenced within a study of beta chain features in type 1 diabetes. Every isolated RNA sample was fully reverse transcribed, so sequencing captured expressed TCRB transcripts. Clones were read by immunoSEQ multiplex PCR, and TCRdb kept only the in-frame ones, dropping some. The table has 250,000 or so clones, around a quarter seen once. The ends were cut back, 3 bases at V and 2 bases at J, with 7 bases in the middle. Germline CDR1 reads SQVTM; CDR2 reads ANQGSEA. The CDR3 sequence is 13 residues long. With respect to this clone: The sample contains more than one DNA sequence encoding this CDR3.

The sample was central memory CD4+ T cells from blood. The chain couples TRBV29-1 to TRBJ2-2; D might be TRBD2 (5 bases). The TCR comes from a young man in good health. This CDR3 is CSVDRGNTGELFF. DNA of the CDR3: TGCAGCGTTGATCGGGGAAACACCGGGGAGCTGTTTTTT.